The clone carrying this TCR beta chain turned up a few times. The data are from a study of T-cell memory formation after mild COVID-19. Whole-study context: There were largely donor-specific TCR clusters.

V was pared by 5 bases and J by 3 bases, with 5 bases of the junction left unmatched. Germline CDR1 is SEHNR and CDR2 is FQNEAQ (reference sequence). The CDR3 runs 15 residues. One entry per CDR3 protein, called by TCRdb with MiXCR from the 5' RACE reads. This sample has around 130,000 distinct CDR3 sequences, with 15% to 20% found just once. The chain couples TRBV7-9 to TRBJ1-1; 11 positions agree with TRBD1. The sequence came from a young man who had mild COVID-19 (a few samples of this study predate the infection). Cell type and time point are not known. Material: PBMCs or a T cell subset sorted from them (not recorded which). The CDR3 reads CASSPRDRGDTEAFF. The CDR3 coding sequence is TGTGCCAGCAGCCCCCGGGACAGGGGGGACACTGAAGCTTTCTTT. Full variable domain (missing parts from reference TRBV7-9 and TRBJ1-1): DTGVSQNPRHKITKRGQNVTFRCDPISEHNRLYWYRQTLGQGPEFLTYFQNEAQLEKSRLLSDRFSAERPKGSFSTLEIQRTEQGDSAMYLCASSPRDRGDTEAFFGQGTRLTVV.